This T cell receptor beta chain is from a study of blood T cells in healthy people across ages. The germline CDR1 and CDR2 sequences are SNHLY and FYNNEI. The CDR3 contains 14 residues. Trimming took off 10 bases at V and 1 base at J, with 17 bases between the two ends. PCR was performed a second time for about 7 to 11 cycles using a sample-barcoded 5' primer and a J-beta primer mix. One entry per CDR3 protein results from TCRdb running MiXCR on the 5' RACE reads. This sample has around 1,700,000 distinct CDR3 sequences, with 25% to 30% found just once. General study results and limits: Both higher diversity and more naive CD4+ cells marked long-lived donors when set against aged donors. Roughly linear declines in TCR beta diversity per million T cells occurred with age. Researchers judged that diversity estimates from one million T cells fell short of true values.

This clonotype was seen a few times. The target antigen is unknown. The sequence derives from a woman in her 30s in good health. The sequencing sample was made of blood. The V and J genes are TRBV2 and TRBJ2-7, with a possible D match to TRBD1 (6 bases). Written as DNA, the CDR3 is TGTGCCATCGGTGGGGGCAAGGTGTCCTACGAGCAGTACTTC. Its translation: CAIGGGKVSYEQYF. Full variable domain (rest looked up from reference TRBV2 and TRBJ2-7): EPEVTQTPSHQVTQMGQEVILRCVPISNHLYFYWYRQILGQKVEFLVSFYNNEISEKSEIFDDQFSVERPDGSNFTLKIRSTKLEDSAMYFCAIGGGKVSYEQYFGPGTRLTVT.